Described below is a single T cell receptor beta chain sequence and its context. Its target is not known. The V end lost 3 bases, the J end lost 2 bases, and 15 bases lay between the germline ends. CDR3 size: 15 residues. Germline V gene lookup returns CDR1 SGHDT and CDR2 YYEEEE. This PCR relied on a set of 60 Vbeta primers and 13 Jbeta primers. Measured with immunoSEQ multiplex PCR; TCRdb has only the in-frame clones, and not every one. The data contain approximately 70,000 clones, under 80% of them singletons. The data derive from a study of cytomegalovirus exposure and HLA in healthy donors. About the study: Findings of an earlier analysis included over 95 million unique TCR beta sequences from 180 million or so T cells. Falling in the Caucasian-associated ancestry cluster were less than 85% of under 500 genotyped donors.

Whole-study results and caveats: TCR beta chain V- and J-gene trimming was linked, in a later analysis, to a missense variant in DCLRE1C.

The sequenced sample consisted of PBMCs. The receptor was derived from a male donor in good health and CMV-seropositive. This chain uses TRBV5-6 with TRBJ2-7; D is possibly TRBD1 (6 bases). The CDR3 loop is CASSSDRTFTYEQYF. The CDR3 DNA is TGTGCCAGCAGCTCCGACAGGACTTTCACCTACGAGCAGTACTTC.